This TCR beta chain comes out of a study of cytomegalovirus exposure and HLA in healthy donors. Study-wide context: Early released data comprised 75 million to 100 million unique TCRs from HLA-typed donors.

Germline CDR1 MNHNY, CDR2 SVGAGI (reference sequence). Trimming cost V 5 bases and J 2 bases; bases outside gene matches: 8. The CDR3 is 15 residues long. Broader study findings: TCR beta chains associated with HLA were, in a later analysis, more clonally expanded than equally common others. An analysis done earlier found most TCR beta V segments productive about 90% or about 30% of the time.

This clone was detected only a few times. Its antigen is undetermined. Use of 60 Vbeta and 13 Jbeta primers characterized the PCR. As handled by the study authors: In a later analysis, the count reached roughly 80 million unique TCR beta chains, with approximately 10 million shared. Repertoires were generated with immunoSEQ multiplex PCR, while TCRdb's copy carries only in-frame clones and drops some. The V and J calls and clone size come from that table; D and trimming were worked out from the DNA. The profile shows 95,000 to 150,000 clones, almost 85% of them singletons. The chain employs TRBV6-6 and TRBJ2-5, with TRBD1 identical over 7 bases. The sequencing input was PBMCs. The sequence was collected from a woman under 30 in good health and CMV-seronegative. CDR3 amino acids: CASSPIRQGQETQYF. The CDR3 region has the DNA TGTGCCAGCAGTCCCATCCGACAGGGACAAGAGACCCAGTACTTC.